This TCR beta chain emerged from a study of cytomegalovirus exposure and HLA in healthy donors. The germline V gene has CDR1 LNHNV and CDR2 YYDKDF (reference sequence). The V and J ends lost 3 bases and 1 base respectively, with 13 bases between them. The CDR3 contains 15 residues. The PCR contained 60 Vbeta and 13 Jbeta primers. Method: immunoSEQ multiplex PCR; TCRdb's copy keeps in-frame clones and lacks some. The sample has some 130,000 clones, 65% to 80% seen once. Sequenced material: PBMCs. The sequence was obtained from a human donor in good health. The rearrangement joins TRBV15 to TRBJ2-7; D ambiguous. CDR3 DNA: TGTGCCACCAGCAGCTTTGCGGCCGAGTCCTACGAGCAGTACTTC. Translated: CATSSFAAESYEQYF.